This paragraph reports one T cell receptor beta chain. Its cognate antigen is unknown. The junction departs from germline at one end; a sequencing error may be responsible. The sample originates from a study of cytomegalovirus exposure and HLA in healthy donors. Study conclusions and caveats: Apart from CMV serostatus, no immune exposure information was available.

Looked up from germline, CDR1 is SGHTA and CDR2 is FQGNSA. The CDR3 runs to 12 residues. Healthy bone marrow donors formed the donor group. Primers included in the PCR were 60 Vbeta and 13 Jbeta primers. TCRdb keeps only in-frame clones here, not all; method: immunoSEQ multiplex PCR. The sample consists of approximately 120,000 clones, more than 65% of them appearing once. This rearrangement joins TRBV7-2 to TRBJ2-4, with D possibly TRBD1 on 5 matching bases. The sample consisted of PBMCs. This TCR was recovered from a man between 18 and 29 years old in good health and CMV-seropositive. CDR3 coding DNA: TGTGCCAGCAGCTTAGTTTCTGGGGCTCACCTCTTC. Residues: CASSLVSGAHLF.